This is a list of T cell receptor beta chains from one sample in a study of cytotoxic CD8 clonotypes in ibrutinib-treated CLL. Using immunoSEQ multiplex PCR, the repertoire was profiled, and TCRdb retains in-frame clones only, with some absent. The sample lists around 41,000 clones, roughly 72% occurring once. Sample: PBMCs, taken at disease progression, from a patient treated with ibrutinib. These TCRs come from a human donor with chronic lymphocytic leukemia. Both conserved end residues are part of each CDR3. The D gene is left open where the match is weak. Some rows mark clone size as missing; the rest say once, few, many or name a class of expanded clone.

d_gene: TRBD1
v_gene: TRBV7-3
abundance: few
j_gene: TRBJ1-1
CDR3aa: CASGQGKNTEAFF
CDR3nt: TGTGCCAGTGGACAGGGGAAGAACACTGAAGCTTTCTTT

d_gene: TRBD1
v_gene: TRBV5-1
abundance: -
j_gene: TRBJ1-1
CDR3aa: CASSWQGAFTEAFF
CDR3nt: TGCGCCAGCAGCTGGCAGGGGGCGTTCACTGAAGCTTTCTTT

d_gene: -
v_gene: TRBV7-9
abundance: -
j_gene: TRBJ2-3
CDR3aa: CASSHTGSSTDTQYF
CDR3nt: TGTGCCAGCAGCCATACCGGTTCTAGCACAGATACGCAGTATTTT

d_gene: -
v_gene: TRBV28
abundance: few
j_gene: TRBJ2-7
CDR3aa: CASSLAPSSYEQYF
CDR3nt: TGTGCCAGCAGTTTGGCGCCGAGCTCCTACGAGCAGTACTTC

d_gene: -
v_gene: TRBV5-6
abundance: few
j_gene: TRBJ2-7
CDR3aa: CASSTGALYEQYF
CDR3nt: TGTGCCAGCAGTACCGGGGCCCTCTACGAGCAGTACTTC

d_gene: -
v_gene: TRBV2
abundance: -
j_gene: TRBJ2-3
CDR3aa: CASLQRDTQYF
CDR3nt: TGTGCCAGCCTTCAGAGAGATACGCAGTATTTT

d_gene: TRBD1
v_gene: TRBV4-2
abundance: -
j_gene: TRBJ1-3
CDR3aa: CASSQAGQASGNTIYF
CDR3nt: TGTGCCAGCAGCCAAGCCGGACAGGCCTCTGGAAACACCATATATTTT

d_gene: TRBD2
v_gene: TRBV10-1
abundance: -
j_gene: TRBJ2-3
CDR3aa: CASTLLPGLARDTDTQYF
CDR3nt: TGCGCCAGCACCCTCCTCCCGGGACTAGCGAGGGACACAGATACGCAGTATTTT

d_gene: -
v_gene: TRBV6-6
abundance: few
j_gene: TRBJ1-6
CDR3aa: CASSGGPDNSPLHF
CDR3nt: TGTGCCAGCAGCGGGGGACCGGACAATTCACCCCTCCACTTT

d_gene: -
v_gene: TRBV9
abundance: -
j_gene: TRBJ2-5
CDR3aa: CASSVLGGETQYF
CDR3nt: TGTGCCAGCAGCGTCCTGGGGGGAGAGACCCAGTACTTC

d_gene: -
v_gene: TRBV5-1
abundance: once
j_gene: TRBJ1-5
CDR3aa: CASRPGGGDSNQPQHF
CDR3nt: TGCGCCAGCCGTCCAGGCGGCGGTGATAGCAATCAGCCCCAGCATTTT

d_gene: TRBD2
v_gene: TRBV27
abundance: -
j_gene: TRBJ2-5
CDR3aa: CASSPWTSGSETQYF
CDR3nt: TGTGCCAGCAGTCCCTGGACTAGCGGGAGTGAGACCCAGTACTTC

d_gene: TRBD2
v_gene: TRBV6-6
abundance: -
j_gene: TRBJ2-7
CDR3aa: CASSALGGGNEQYF
CDR3nt: TGTGCCAGCAGTGCTCTTGGGGGAGGGAACGAGCAGTACTTC

d_gene: -
v_gene: TRBV6-1
abundance: few
j_gene: TRBJ1-6
CDR3aa: CASSDQKETSPLHF
CDR3nt: TGTGCCAGCAGTGATCAAAAGGAGACTTCACCCCTCCACTTT

d_gene: TRBD2
v_gene: TRBV2
abundance: -
j_gene: TRBJ2-1
CDR3aa: CASSRGAGVANEQFF
CDR3nt: TGTGCCAGTTCGCGCGGCGCGGGAGTTGCAAATGAGCAGTTCTTC

d_gene: -
v_gene: TRBV2
abundance: few
j_gene: TRBJ2-1
CDR3aa: CASSFDNEQFF
CDR3nt: TGTGCCAGCAGTTTCGACAATGAGCAGTTCTTC

d_gene: -
v_gene: TRBV19
abundance: -
j_gene: TRBJ2-7
CDR3aa: CASWAGTDEQYF
CDR3nt: TGTGCCAGCTGGGCTGGGACGGACGAGCAGTACTTC

d_gene: -
v_gene: TRBV10-3
abundance: -
j_gene: TRBJ1-2
CDR3aa: CAISESRGGRAFNYGYTF
CDR3nt: TGTGCCATCAGTGAGTCGCGAGGGGGAAGGGCCTTTAACTATGGCTACACCTTC

d_gene: TRBD1
v_gene: TRBV5-1
abundance: -
j_gene: TRBJ1-6
CDR3aa: CASSSTGANNSPLHF
CDR3nt: TGCGCCAGCAGCTCAACAGGGGCGAACAATTCACCCCTCCACTTT

d_gene: -
v_gene: TRBV14
abundance: -
j_gene: TRBJ2-5
CDR3aa: CASSYHLGTQYF
CDR3nt: TGTGCCAGCAGTTACCACTTGGGGACCCAGTACTTC

d_gene: -
v_gene: TRBV25-1
abundance: -
j_gene: TRBJ2-1
CDR3aa: CASSEWDATQFF
CDR3nt: TGTGCCAGCAGTGAATGGGACGCAACCCAGTTCTTC

d_gene: -
v_gene: TRBV13
abundance: -
j_gene: TRBJ2-7
CDR3aa: CASSQPGHYEQYF
CDR3nt: TGTGCCAGCAGCCAGCCGGGACACTACGAGCAGTACTTC

d_gene: -
v_gene: TRBV2
abundance: -
j_gene: TRBJ1-3
CDR3aa: CASSIPGTASGNTIYF
CDR3nt: TGTGCCAGCAGCATACCTGGGACGGCGAGTGGAAACACCATATATTTT

d_gene: -
v_gene: TRBV9
abundance: -
j_gene: TRBJ2-1
CDR3aa: CASSVGGGTYNEQFF
CDR3nt: TGTGCCAGCAGCGTTGGCGGGGGCACCTACAATGAGCAGTTCTTC

d_gene: TRBD1
v_gene: TRBV28
abundance: -
j_gene: TRBJ2-2
CDR3aa: CASVGTGNTGELFF
CDR3nt: TGTGCCAGCGTCGGGACAGGGAACACCGGGGAGCTGTTTTTT